The T cell receptor beta chain under discussion was sequenced for a study of long-term antiretroviral therapy in people with HIV. Overall study results and limits: HIV repertoires showed narrower CDR3 length ranges than controls.

Germline V CDR1 and CDR2: LNHDA, SQIVND (reference sequence). There are 14 residues in the CDR3. The V and J ends lost 7 bases and 7 bases respectively, with 14 bases between them. It was version v3.0 of the immunoSEQ assay that was run at survey level. TCRdb's copy holds only in-frame clones and misses some; the assay was immunoSEQ multiplex PCR. Altogether about 33,000 clones are present, around 80% being singletons, with the ten largest covering just over 7%. A word on this clone: Antigen specificity is unknown.

The specimen comprised unsorted PBMCs, sampled 2 years after starting antiretroviral therapy. The chain uses TRBV19 and TRBJ1-6; D remains unclear. The TCR originated in a woman between 50 and 59 years old with HIV. CDR3 residues: CASNRGNTNSPLHF. In DNA form, the CDR3 reads TGTGCCAGTAATCGCGGGAACACCAATTCACCCCTCCACTTT.